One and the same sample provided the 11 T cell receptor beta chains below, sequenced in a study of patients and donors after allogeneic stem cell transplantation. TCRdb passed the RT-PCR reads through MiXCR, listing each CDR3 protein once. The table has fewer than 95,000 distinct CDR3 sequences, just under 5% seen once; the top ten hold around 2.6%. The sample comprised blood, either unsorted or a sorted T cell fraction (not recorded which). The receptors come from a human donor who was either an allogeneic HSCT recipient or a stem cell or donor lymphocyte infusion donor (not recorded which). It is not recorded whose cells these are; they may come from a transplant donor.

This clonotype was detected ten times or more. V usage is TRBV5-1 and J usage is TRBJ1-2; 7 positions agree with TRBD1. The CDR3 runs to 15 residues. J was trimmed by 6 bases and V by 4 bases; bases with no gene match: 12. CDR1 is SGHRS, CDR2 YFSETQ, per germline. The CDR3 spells CASSQRVTGEDGYTF. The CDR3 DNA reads TGCGCCAGCAGCCAACGAGTTACAGGGGAGGATGGCTACACCTTC.

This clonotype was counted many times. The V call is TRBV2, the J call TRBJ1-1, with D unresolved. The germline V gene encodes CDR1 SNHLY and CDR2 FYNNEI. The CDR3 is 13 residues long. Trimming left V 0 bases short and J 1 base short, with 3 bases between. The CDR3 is CASSEARNTEAFF. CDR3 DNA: TGTGCCAGCAGTGAAGCGCGGAACACTGAAGCTTTCTTT.

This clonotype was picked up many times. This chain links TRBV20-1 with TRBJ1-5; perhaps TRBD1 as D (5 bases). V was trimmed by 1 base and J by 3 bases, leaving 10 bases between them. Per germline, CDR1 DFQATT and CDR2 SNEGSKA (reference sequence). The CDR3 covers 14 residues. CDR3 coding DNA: TGCAGTGCTAGAGTGCAGGGCGCCAATCAGCCCCAGCATTTT. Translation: CSARVQGANQPQHF.

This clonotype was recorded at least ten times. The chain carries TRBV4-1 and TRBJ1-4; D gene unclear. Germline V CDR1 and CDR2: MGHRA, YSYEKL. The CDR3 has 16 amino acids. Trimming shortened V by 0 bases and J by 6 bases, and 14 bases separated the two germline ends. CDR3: CASSQDPGGSYEKLFF. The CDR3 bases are TGCGCCAGCAGCCAAGATCCAGGAGGGAGTTATGAAAAACTGTTTTTT.

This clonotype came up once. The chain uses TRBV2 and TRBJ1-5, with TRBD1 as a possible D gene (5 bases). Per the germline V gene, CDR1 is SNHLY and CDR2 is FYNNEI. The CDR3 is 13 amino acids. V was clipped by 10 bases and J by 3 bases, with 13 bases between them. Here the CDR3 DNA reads TGTGCCACCACAAGGACACCCAATCAGCCCCAGCATTTT. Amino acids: CATTRTPNQPQHF.

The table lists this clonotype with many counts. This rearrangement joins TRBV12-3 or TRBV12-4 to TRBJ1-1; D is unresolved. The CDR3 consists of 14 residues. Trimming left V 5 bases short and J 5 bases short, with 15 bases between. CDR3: CASSPRTAFTEAFF. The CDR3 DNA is TGTGCCAGCAGTCCGCGGACGGCCTTTACTGAAGCTTTCTTT.

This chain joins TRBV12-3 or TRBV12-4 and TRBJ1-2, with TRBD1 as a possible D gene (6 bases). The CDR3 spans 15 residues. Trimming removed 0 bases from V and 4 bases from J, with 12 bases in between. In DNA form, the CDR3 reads TGTGCCAGCAGTTTAGCAGGCGCAGGGGTCTATGGCTACACCTTC. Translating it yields CASSLAGAGVYGYTF.

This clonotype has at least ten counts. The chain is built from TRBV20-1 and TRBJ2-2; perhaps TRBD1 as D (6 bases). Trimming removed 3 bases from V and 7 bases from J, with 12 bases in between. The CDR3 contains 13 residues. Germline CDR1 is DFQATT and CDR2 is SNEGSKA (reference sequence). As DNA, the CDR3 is TGCAGTGCTAGGACAGGCCCCAACGGGGAGCTGTTTTTT. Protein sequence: CSARTGPNGELFF.

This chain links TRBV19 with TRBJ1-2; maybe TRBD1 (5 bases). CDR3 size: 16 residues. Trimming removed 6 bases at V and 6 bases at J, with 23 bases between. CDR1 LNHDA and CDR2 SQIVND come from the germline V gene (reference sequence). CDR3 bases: TGTGCCAGTAGGTCAGTAGGAGGGGCGCAAAAGGATGGCTACACCTTC. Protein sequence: CASRSVGGAQKDGYTF.

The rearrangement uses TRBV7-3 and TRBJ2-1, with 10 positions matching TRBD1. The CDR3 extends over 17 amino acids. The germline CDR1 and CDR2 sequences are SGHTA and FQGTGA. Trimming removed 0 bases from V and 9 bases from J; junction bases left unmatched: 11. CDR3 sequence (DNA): TGTGCCAGCAGCTTAACCCCGGGGACAGGGGTTGGGATTGAGCAGTTCTTC. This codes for CASSLTPGTGVGIEQFF.

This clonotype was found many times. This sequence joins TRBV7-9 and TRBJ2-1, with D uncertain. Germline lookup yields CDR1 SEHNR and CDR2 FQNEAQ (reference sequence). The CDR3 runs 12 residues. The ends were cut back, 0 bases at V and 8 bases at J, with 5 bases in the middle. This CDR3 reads CASSLAGHEQFF. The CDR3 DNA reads TGTGCCAGCAGCTTAGCGGGCCATGAGCAGTTCTTC.